These 22 T cell receptor beta chains originate from one sample sequenced in a study of T cells of healthy individuals. Using its own MiXCR run on the 5' RACE reads, TCRdb lists one record per CDR3 protein. The profile shows 75,000 to 95,000 distinct CDR3 sequences, approximately 5.4% of them singletons. The receptors derive from a female donor in good health.

The gene calls are TRBV18 and TRBJ1-6; 10 nucleotides match TRBD1. V lost 3 bases to trimming and J lost 7 bases; unmatched junction nucleotides: 6. This CDR3 comprises 16 residues. The germline V gene has CDR1 KGHSH and CDR2 LQKENI. For the CDR3, the DNA is TGTGCCAGCTCACCCGGGACAGGGGTTCGGAATTCACCCCTCCACTTT. Its protein product is CASSPGTGVRNSPLHF.

This clonotype was picked up many times. The V call is TRBV7-9, the J call TRBJ2-6, with D tentatively TRBD1 or TRBD2 (5 bases each). The CDR3 is 15 amino acids. Germline-derived CDR1 and CDR2 are SEHNR and FQNEAQ (reference sequence). V lost 6 bases to trimming and J lost 15 bases, with 24 bases between them. The CDR3 is CASSPFRDAFSPLTF. Here the CDR3 DNA reads TGTGCCAGCAGTCCCTTCCGGGACGCCTTCTCCCCCCTGACTTTC.

Worth noting for this clonotype: This may come from a read error, since a much larger clone is one base off. This chain joins TRBV5-5 and TRBJ1-1, with D possibly TRBD1 on 5 matching bases. V lost 0 bases and J lost 10, with 13 bases in between. Per the germline V gene, CDR1 is SGHKS and CDR2 is YYEKEE (reference sequence). The CDR3 length is 13 residues. The CDR3 sequence is CASSLEWRGIAFF. Here the CDR3 DNA reads TGTGCCAGCAGCTTGGAGTGGAGGGGAATAGCTTTCTTT.

This clonotype was observed many times. The CDR3 DNA follows: TGTGCCAGCAGCTTCCCGACAGGGGTGAACACTGAAGCTTTCTTT. Translated, it gives CASSFPTGVNTEAFF. The V gene is TRBV12-3 or TRBV12-4, the J gene TRBJ1-1; TRBD1 matches 8 bases. J was trimmed by 0 bases and V by 6 bases; bases with no gene match: 6. The CDR3 is made up of 15 amino acids.

Notes on this clonotype: A read error may explain this, as a much larger clone is one base away. CDR3 loop: CVSSLGPGTDTQYF. The CDR3 nucleotides read TGTGTCAGCAGCCTGGGACCCGGCACAGATACGCAGTATTTT. The V gene is TRBV12-3 or TRBV12-4, the J gene TRBJ2-3; D is perhaps TRBD1 or TRBD2 (5 bases each). The CDR3 runs 14 residues.

There are a few counts of this clonotype. The V gene is TRBV5-1, the J gene TRBJ1-1, with 8 bases lining up with TRBD1. This CDR3 has 17 amino acids. Looked up from germline, CDR1 is SGHRS and CDR2 is YFSETQ. Trimming took 3 bases from V and 0 from J; bases not matched to a gene: 10. The CDR3 protein is CASSSSSRTGMNTEAFF. The DNA of the CDR3 is TGCGCCAGCAGCTCTTCCTCCAGGACAGGGATGAACACTGAAGCTTTCTTT.

The chain has TRBV5-6 and TRBJ2-7; the D call may be TRBD1 or TRBD2 (5 bases each). The CDR3 covers 14 residues. Trimming took 0 bases from V and 2 from J, leaving 9 bases between them. The germline V gene encodes CDR1 SGHDT and CDR2 YYEEEE. The DNA for the CDR3 is TGTGCCAGCAGCTTGGGACCGGGACCCTACGAGCAGTACTTC. Translation: CASSLGPGPYEQYF.

There are many counts of this clonotype. DNA of the CDR3: TGTGCCAGCAGACTAGCGGGAGACTTCCACGAGCAGTACTTC. It is translated as CASRLAGDFHEQYF. The chain combines TRBV6-5 with TRBJ2-7, with 11 positions matching TRBD2. Germline V CDR1 and CDR2: MNHEY, SVGAGI. This CDR3 region has 14 residues. With V trimmed by 6 bases and J by 5 bases, 6 bases remained unmatched.

This clonotype was observed many times. The V call is TRBV12-3 or TRBV12-4, the J call TRBJ1-5; no clear D gene. V was cut by 0 bases and J by 3 bases, with 9 bases left in between. The CDR3 length is 15 residues. CDR3 sequence: CASSLAGGPNQPQHF. CDR3 nucleotides: TGTGCCAGCAGTTTAGCGGGTGGGCCCAATCAGCCCCAGCATTTT.

This clonotype was picked up many times. V gene TRBV6-6 combines with J gene TRBJ2-7; 7 bases align to TRBD1. The germline CDR1 and CDR2 sequences are MNHNY and SVGAGI (reference sequence). The CDR3 is 15 residues long. Trimming cost V 7 bases and J 4 bases; bases outside gene matches: 13. The CDR3 protein is CASTKQGRRRYEQYF. The CDR3 region has the DNA TGTGCCAGCACCAAACAGGGGCGCCGTCGGTACGAGCAGTACTTC.

The chain links TRBV13 to TRBJ2-5; D remains ambiguous. Trimming pared 0 bases from V and 5 bases from J, leaving 7 bases between. From germline, CDR1 is PRHDT and CDR2 FYEKMQ (reference sequence). The CDR3 sequence is 13 residues long. Written as DNA, the CDR3 is TGTGCCAGCAGCTTAGGGGCCGGCGAGACCCAGTACTTC. The encoded protein is CASSLGAGETQYF.

This clonotype appeared many times. The CDR3 region has the DNA TGTGCCAGCAGTTTAGCGAATGGAGGGACTAATGAAAAACTGTTTTTT. This gives the protein CASSLANGGTNEKLFF. This chain uses TRBV12-3 or TRBV12-4 with TRBJ1-4; D is undetermined. The V end was cut by 0 bases, the J end by 2 bases, with 10 bases between. This CDR3 region has 16 residues.

This clonotype was detected many times. The rearrangement uses TRBV11-2 and TRBJ2-1; weak D call: TRBD2 (6 bases). Germline-derived CDR1 and CDR2 are SGHAT and FQNNGV. V gave up 9 bases and J gave up 8 bases, with 14 bases separating them. The CDR3 is made up of 12 amino acids. CDR3 sequence reads: CARGLNSDEQFF. The CDR3 DNA reads as TGTGCCAGGGGACTTAATTCCGATGAGCAGTTCTTC.

The genes are TRBV30 and TRBJ1-2; D uncertain. Trimming removed 1 base from V and 7 bases from J, with 16 bases in between. Germline V gene data show CDR1 as GTSNPN and CDR2 as SVGIG (reference sequence). This CDR3 contains 14 residues. Here the CDR3 reads CAWSDWGGFGGYTF. CDR3 DNA sequence: TGTGCCTGGAGTGACTGGGGAGGATTTGGTGGCTACACCTTC. The variable domain in full, completed from reference TRBV30 and TRBJ1-2, reads SQTIHQWPATLVQPVGSPLSLECTVEGTSNPNLYWYRQAAGRGLQLLFYSVGIGQISSEVPQNLSASRPQDRQFILSSKKLLLSDSGFYLCAWSDWGGFGGYTFGSGTRLTVV.

This clonotype occurred many times. The gene calls are TRBV11-2 and TRBJ2-2; D possibly matches TRBD1 or TRBD2 (5 bases each). The ends were cut back, 1 base at V and 4 bases at J, with 10 bases in the middle. The V gene's germline CDR1 is SGHAT and CDR2 FQNNGV. The CDR3 sequence is 15 residues long. The CDR3: CASSLVGTATGELFF. CDR3 DNA sequence: TGTGCCAGCAGCTTAGTCGGGACGGCCACCGGGGAGCTGTTTTTT. Together with reference TRBV11-2 and TRBJ2-2, the CDR3 gives the full variable domain: EAGVAQSPRYKIIEKRQSVAFWCNPISGHATLYWYQQILGQGPKLLIQFQNNGVVDDSQLPKDRFSAERLKGVDSTLKIQPAKLEDSAVYLCASSLVGTATGELFFGEGSRLTVL.

This clonotype showed up many times. This chain connects TRBV18 to TRBJ2-4; 11 bases match TRBD2. This CDR3 spans 18 amino acids. CDR1 and CDR2 (germline): KGHSH, LQKENI. Trimming cost V 0 bases and J 0 bases; bases outside gene matches: 4. CDR3 residues: CASSPPGLAELAKNIQYF. Here the CDR3 DNA reads TGTGCCAGCTCACCACCGGGACTAGCGGAACTAGCCAAAAACATTCAGTACTTC.

The rearrangement links TRBV30 to TRBJ2-7; D possibly corresponds to TRBD1 (5 bases). The CDR3 extends over 14 amino acids. V was shortened by 4 bases and J by 6 bases, with 19 bases between the two germline ends. CDR1 is GTSNPN, CDR2 SVGIG, per germline (reference sequence). CDR3 DNA: TGTGCCTGGATAGGGCAGGGAAGTGTGGGCGAGCAGTACTTC. It yields the protein CAWIGQGSVGEQYF.

This clonotype was recorded at least ten times. V is TRBV4-3 and J is TRBJ1-1, with 7 positions matching TRBD1. Trimming cost V 2 bases and J 8 bases; bases outside gene matches: 5. The CDR3 contains 13 residues. The germline V gene encodes CDR1 LGHNA and CDR2 YSLEER. CDR3 in amino acids: CASSQMGQLEAFF. The DNA for the CDR3 is TGCGCCAGCAGCCAAATGGGACAGCTGGAAGCTTTCTTT.

The table lists this clonotype with many counts. The chain uses TRBV6-2 or TRBV6-3 and TRBJ1-5; the D gene is possibly TRBD1 (5 bases). Germline V lookup: CDR1 MNHEY, CDR2 SVGEGT. This CDR3 is built from 16 residues. Trimming pared 2 bases from V and 4 bases from J, leaving 15 bases between. In nucleotides, the CDR3 is TGTGCCAGCAGTTACCTGGGCCGGGGCGGGAATCAGCCCCAGCATTTT. Protein product: CASSYLGRGGNQPQHF.

This clonotype was counted many times. J is TRBJ1-4 and V is TRBV4-2, with a possible D match to TRBD1 (5 bases). Trimming shortened V by 0 bases and J by 7 bases, and 12 bases separated the two germline ends. The germline gives CDR1 LGHNA, CDR2 YNFKEQ. CDR3 size: 15 residues. CDR3 residues: CASSQDQPGLEKLFF. The CDR3 bases are TGTGCCAGCAGCCAAGATCAACCGGGACTTGAAAAACTGTTTTTT.

This clonotype was detected once. At one end the junction does not follow the germline gene, possibly because of a read error. This CDR3 reads CSVEDTQYF. The CDR3 bases are TGCAGCGTAGAAGATACGCAGTATTTT. The J gene is TRBJ2-3, the V gene TRBV29-1; D remains unclear. The CDR3 extends over 9 amino acids. Germline CDR1 reads SQVTM; CDR2 reads ANQGSEA.

In its sample, this clonotype was seen a few times. This sequence joins TRBV20-1 and TRBJ2-1; 10 bases agree with TRBD1. The CDR3 totals 18 residues. Germline values: CDR1 DFQATT, CDR2 SNEGSKA (reference sequence). V lost 5 bases and J lost 0; bases outside the gene matches: 13. CDR3 bases: TGCAGTGCTCCAAGACAGGGGGCGCATTATATCTCCTACAATGAGCAGTTCTTC. Translated, it gives CSAPRQGAHYISYNEQFF.